A selection of T cell receptor beta chains follows, all from one sample in a study of blood T cell repertoires in COVID-19. The repertoire was sequenced with immunoSEQ multiplex PCR; TCRdb's copy has only in-frame clones and lacks some. The table includes 98,000 or so clones, around nine tenths detected once. Sample: peripheral blood. These receptors were taken from a human donor in a cohort sampled during active COVID-19. CDR3s include the opening cysteine and the closing phenylalanine or tryptophan. The D gene is left open where the match is weak. Clone size appears in some rows only: once, few, many, or a class for an expanded clone.

TRBJ1-3 | TRBD1 | TRBV2 | . | TGTGCCAGCACCACGGGACAGGGTGGTAACACCATATATTTT | CASTTGQGGNTIYF
TRBJ2-1 | . | TRBV28 | . | TGTGCCAGCAGTCCCCCCCGACGGCACAGAAACTACAATGAGCAGTTCTTC | CASSPPRRHRNYNEQFF
TRBJ2-7 | TRBD2 | TRBV2 | . | TGTGCCAGCAGTGATGGGCGGCTAGCGGGATCGGAAAAGTACTTC | CASSDGRLAGSEKYF
TRBJ2-1 | TRBD2 | TRBV6-2/TRBV6-3 | . | TGTGCCAGCAGTCTCTCCCTTGGGCGGGAGGAAGGGGAAAATGAGCAGTTCTTC | CASSLSLGREEGENEQFF
TRBJ1-1 | TRBD1 | TRBV6-5 | . | TGTGCCAGCATGCGGGACAGGGTGGGCACTGAAGCTTTCTTT | CASMRDRVGTEAFF
TRBJ2-7 | TRBD2 | TRBV4-2 | . | TGTGCCAGCAGCCCATCTCGACTAGCGGACTTCTACGAGCAGTACTTC | CASSPSRLADFYEQYF
TRBJ2-1 | . | TRBV18 | . | TGTGCCAGCTCACCACCGGCTGCAATCGGGAACTCCTACAATGAGCAGTTCTTC | CASSPPAAIGNSYNEQFF
TRBJ1-1 | . | TRBV28 | few | TGTGCCAGCCAATCAGGGGACACTGAAGCTTTCTTT | CASQSGDTEAFF
TRBJ1-1 | . | TRBV12-3/TRBV12-4 | . | TGTGCCAGCAGTTTACGGTACACTGAAGCTTTCTTT | CASSLRYTEAFF
TRBJ1-2 | . | TRBV5-5 | . | TGTGCCAGCAGCACATCCGGGACACCACCTATTGGCTACACCTTC | CASSTSGTPPIGYTF
TRBJ2-2 | . | TRBV12-5 | . | TGTGCTAGTGGTTACATATTAGGGGCAGGGGACACCGGGGAGCTGTTTTTT | CASGYILGAGDTGELFF
TRBJ1-1 | . | TRBV28 | . | TGTGCCAGCAGTTTAGGAGTGAACACTGAAGCTTTCTTT | CASSLGVNTEAFF
TRBJ2-1 | . | TRBV5-5 | . | TGTGCCAGCAGCTTGGCCCTCTACAATGAGCAGTTCTTC | CASSLALYNEQFF
TRBJ2-1 | TRBD2 | TRBV7-2 | . | TGTGCCAGCAGCGCCCGGCTGGGCGGGAGAAATGAGCAGTTCTTC | CASSARLGGRNEQFF
TRBJ2-2 | TRBD2 | TRBV3-1/TRBV3-2 | once | TGTGCCAGCAGTCCGACTAGCGGGAGGGTGAACACCGGGGAGCTGTTTTTT | CASSPTSGRVNTGELFF
TRBJ2-2 | . | TRBV7-6 | . | TGTGCCAGCAGCCCCCTAGGCGCCGGGGAGCTGTTTTTT | CASSPLGAGELFF
TRBJ2-7 | TRBD1 | TRBV27 | . | TGTGCCAGCAGTTTATGGACAGGGGCCTACGAGCAGTACTTC | CASSLWTGAYEQYF
TRBJ1-1 | . | TRBV11-3 | once | TGTGCCAGCAGCTTAATGGGAGGGATGAACACTGAAGCTTTCTTT | CASSLMGGMNTEAFF
TRBJ2-1 | TRBD2 | TRBV10-3 | . | TGTGCCATCAGTCCGACTAGCGGGATATCGTCTGAGCAGTTCTTC | CAISPTSGISSEQFF
TRBJ2-1 | . | TRBV28 | . | TGTGCCAGCAGTCCACCCGGACAGACAAATGAGCAGTTCTTC | CASSPPGQTNEQFF
TRBJ1-6 | TRBD1 | TRBV15 | . | TGTGCCACCAGCGGGGGACAGGGACATTCACCCCTCCACTTT | CATSGGQGHSPLHF
TRBJ2-3 | . | TRBV21-1 | . | TGTGCCAGCAGCAAAAGGAGGGCCCTTGGCACAGATACGCAGTATTTT | CASSKRRALGTDTQYF
TRBJ1-4 | TRBD1 | TRBV30 | once | TGTGCCTTAAACAGGGGGGCTACCAATGAAAAACTGTTTTTT | CALNRGATNEKLFF
TRBJ2-1 | TRBD2 | TRBV29-1 | . | TGCAGCGTTGATCCTAGCGGGAGGGCTGGTGAGCAGTTCTTC | CSVDPSGRAGEQFF
TRBJ2-6 | TRBD1 | TRBV9 | . | TGTGCCAGCAGCGCCGGATTGGGACAGGCTGGGGCCAACGTCCTGACTTTC | CASSAGLGQAGANVLTF
TRBJ2-2 | . | TRBV6-1 | once | TGTGCCAGCAGTGAAGCGGGAGCTATCACCGGGGAGCTGTTTTTT | CASSEAGAITGELFF
TRBJ1-3 | . | TRBV19 | . | TGTGCCAGTACCTCCTTGGGACTACTCAGGAAAAGCACCATATATTTT | CASTSLGLLRKSTIYF
TRBJ2-3 | . | TRBV10-3 | . | TGTGCCATCAGCCCGACAGGCGTCCTTGATACGCAGTATTTT | CAISPTGVLDTQYF
TRBJ2-1 | . | TRBV11-2 | . | TGTGCCAGCAGAAAAGCTGGGGGAGGAGGTGAGCAGTTCTTC | CASRKAGGGGEQFF
TRBJ2-2 | TRBD2 | TRBV5-1 | . | TGCGCCAGCAGCTGGGACTACCTAAGCGGGGAGCTGTTTTTT | CASSWDYLSGELFF
TRBJ1-5 | TRBD1 | TRBV18 | . | TGTGCCAGCTCACCGGACAGGGGGCCAACTAGCAATCAGCCCCAGCATTTT | CASSPDRGPTSNQPQHF
TRBJ2-4 | TRBD2 | TRBV5-6 | . | TGTGCCAGCAGCCCAGCGGGGAGTGCCAAAAACATTCAGTACTTC | CASSPAGSAKNIQYF
TRBJ2-2 | . | TRBV28 | . | TGTGCCAGCAGCCCTACTAGCGTGGGGGCCACCGGGGAGCTGTTTTTT | CASSPTSVGATGELFF
TRBJ2-1 | TRBD2 | TRBV30 | . | TGTGCCTGGAGCCCGGGGACTAGCGGCAGGGCAAATGAGCAGTTCTTC | CAWSPGTSGRANEQFF
TRBJ1-6 | . | TRBV13 | . | TGTGCCAGCAGCCGTCGTTTAGAATCACCCCTCCACTTT | CASSRRLESPLHF
TRBJ1-2 | . | TRBV6-5 | . | TGTGCCAGCAGTTTGGAAACGGGGAGACTGGGGTATGGCTACACCTTC | CASSLETGRLGYGYTF
TRBJ2-2 | . | TRBV7-3 | . | TGTGCCAGCCGACCAGCGGGCGGGGAGCTGTTTTTT | CASRPAGGELFF
TRBJ2-1 | TRBD2 | TRBV3-1/TRBV3-2 | . | TGTGCCAGCGCGGGGACTAGCGGGAGAGGAGAGCAGTTCTTC | CASAGTSGRGEQFF
TRBJ2-1 | . | TRBV5-1 | . | TGCGCCAGCAGCTCCATAGCGGAAACCTACAATGAGCAGTTCTTC | CASSSIAETYNEQFF
TRBJ1-3 | . | TRBV4-2 | . | TGTGCCAGCAGGGCACGGGTTTCGGGAAACACCATATATTTT | CASRARVSGNTIYF
TRBJ1-1 | TRBD1 | TRBV18 | . | TGTGCCAGCTCACCAACTTCGGGACAGACCCTGAACACTGAAGCTTTCTTT | CASSPTSGQTLNTEAFF
TRBJ1-6 | . | TRBV6-2/TRBV6-3 | . | TGTGCCAGCAGCCCGCCGGGCTATAATTCACCCCTCCACTTT | CASSPPGYNSPLHF
TRBJ1-2 | TRBD1 | TRBV5-4 | . | TGTGCCAGCAGCTTTAACAGGGGACGGCAAGGCTACACCTTC | CASSFNRGRQGYTF